A single sample is the source of the 10 T cell receptor beta chains below, sequenced in a study of vaccination and CD4 T cells after COVID-19. These receptors' antigens are unknown. Sequenced with the Oncomine TCR Beta short-read assay was DNA taken from cultured CD4+ T cells. TCRdb re-called the PCR reads with MiXCR, one entry per CDR3 protein. The data hold approximately 24,000 distinct CDR3 sequences, with 28% observed a single time. Regarding time point: late sampling 161 to 241 days after vaccination in a few convalescent patients. Indicated treatment: 10-day PBMC culture with coronavirus spike peptide pools or control peptides (ViraFEST assay). The sequencing used CD4+ T cells from blood, cultured in vitro, collected about 7 months after SARS-CoV-2 vaccination. The source of these receptors is a human donor who had recovered from COVID-19.

The J gene is TRBJ2-7, the V gene TRBV27; 10 bases match TRBD1. CDR1 and CDR2 from the germline V gene are MNHEY and SMNVEV (reference sequence). The CDR3 sequence is 13 residues long. V was clipped by 6 bases and J by 7 bases; unmatched bases: 6. The CDR3 region has the DNA TGTGCCAGCAGACGACAGGGGGCGGGTGAGCAGTACTTC. Protein: CASRRQGAGEQYF.

This clonotype was found a few times. The V gene is TRBV15, the J gene TRBJ2-4; the match to TRBD1 covers 8 bases. Germline CDR1 and CDR2: LNHNV and YYDKDF (reference sequence). V dropped 1 base and J dropped 4; count of bases not matched to a gene: 0. The CDR3 is 14 amino acids. CDR3 residues: CATSRGQGKNIQYF. Written as DNA, the CDR3 is TGTGCCACCAGCAGAGGACAGGGGAAAAACATTCAGTACTTC. The variable domain in full, completed from reference TRBV15 and TRBJ2-4, reads DAMVIQNPRYQVTQFGKPVTLSCSQTLNHNVMYWYQQKSSQAPKLLFHYYDKDFNNEADTPDNFQSRRPNTSFCFLDIRSPGLGDTAMYLCATSRGQGKNIQYFGAGTRLSVL.

This clonotype was picked up a small number of times. In DNA form, the CDR3 reads TGTGCCAGCGGGGAAACGGCCCCAGAGACCCAGTACTTC. This gives the protein CASGETAPETQYF. This chain uses TRBV28 with TRBJ2-5; unclear D gene. V lost 8 bases and J lost 4, with 14 bases in between. Germline CDR1 is MDHEN and CDR2 is SYDVKM. The CDR3 is 13 residues long.

The chain combines TRBV20-1 with TRBJ2-5, with 13 bases that match TRBD2. CDR1 DFQATT and CDR2 SNEGSKA come from the germline V gene (reference sequence). Unmatched junction bases numbered 9, after V lost 0 bases and J lost 5 bases. The CDR3 has 17 amino acids. The CDR3 DNA is TGCAGTGCTAGAGATTGGACTAGCGGGAGTGATGTGGAGACCCAGTACTTC. As protein: CSARDWTSGSDVETQYF.

This clonotype was counted between two and nine times. The rearrangement links TRBV7-8 to TRBJ2-3; D unclear. Trimming took off 2 bases at V and 2 bases at J, with 8 bases between the two ends. Germline V CDR1 and CDR2: SGHVS, FQNEAQ. The CDR3 is 14 residues long. The CDR3 reads CASSLTELTDTQYF. The CDR3 nucleotides are TGTGCCAGCAGCTTAACGGAACTCACAGATACGCAGTATTTT. Full variable domain (missing parts from reference TRBV7-8 and TRBJ2-3): GAGVSQSPRYKVAKRGQDVALRCDPISGHVSLFWYQQALGQGPEFLTYFQNEAQLDKSGLPSDRFFAERPEGSVSTLKIQRTQQEDSAVYLCASSLTELTDTQYFGPGTRLTVL.

The V gene is TRBV20-1, the J gene TRBJ1-3; TRBD1 might be the D (6 bases). Per the germline V gene, CDR1 is DFQATT and CDR2 is SNEGSKA (reference sequence). This CDR3 is built from 20 residues. Trimming left V 1 base short and J 0 bases short, with 25 bases between. The CDR3 here is CSARGAPGHTSRDSGNTIYF. The DNA for the CDR3 is TGCAGTGCTAGAGGGGCTCCGGGACACACGAGTCGCGACTCTGGAAACACCATATATTTT.

The chain combines TRBV7-9 with TRBJ2-3, with D unclear. The CDR3 is 14 amino acids. In germline, CDR1 is SEHNR, CDR2 FQNEAQ (reference sequence). V was trimmed by 7 bases and J by 2 bases, leaving 13 bases between them. DNA of the CDR3: TGTGCCAGCACCCCAGCCGGGTACACAGATACGCAGTATTTT. It yields the protein CASTPAGYTDTQYF. Complete variable domain (other parts from reference TRBV7-9 and TRBJ2-3): DTGVSQNPRHKITKRGQNVTFRCDPISEHNRLYWYRQTLGQGPEFLTYFQNEAQLEKSRLLSDRFSAERPKGSFSTLEIQRTEQGDSAMYLCASTPAGYTDTQYFGPGTRLTVL.

CDR3 protein: CASSDHRASTDTQYF. Here the CDR3 DNA reads TGTGCCAGCAGTGACCACAGGGCGAGCACAGATACGCAGTATTTT. The rearrangement links TRBV6-1 to TRBJ2-3; tentatively, D is TRBD1 (6 bases). V dropped 3 bases and J dropped 0 bases, with 10 bases sitting between them. The CDR3 length is 15 residues. Germline V gives CDR1 MNHNS, CDR2 SASEGT.

This clonotype was observed a few times. V and J are TRBV11-1 and TRBJ1-1; the match to TRBD1 covers 7 bases. CDR1 and CDR2 from the germline V gene are SGHAT and FQDESV (reference sequence). The CDR3 totals 15 residues. The V and J ends lost 5 bases and 2 bases, in that order; junction bases with no gene match: 8. Here the CDR3 DNA reads TGTGCCAGCAGCCCGGACAGGACACCAAACACTGAAGCTTTCTTT. Translated: CASSPDRTPNTEAFF.

V is TRBV6-1 and J is TRBJ2-3, with D possibly TRBD2 on 6 matching bases. V lost 5 bases and J 5 bases, leaving 17 bases between the germline ends. This CDR3 is built from 15 residues. Looked up from germline, CDR1 is MNHNS and CDR2 is SASEGT. CDR3 sequence reads: CASSQISGSRDTQYF. For the CDR3, the DNA is TGTGCCAGCAGTCAGATCAGCGGGTCTAGAGATACGCAGTATTTT.